This record covers a single T cell receptor (beta chain). The data stem from a study of blood T cell repertoires in COVID-19. Study-level background: Samples came from the United States, Italy and Spain, spanning acute and convalescent COVID-19. PBMCs, B-cell-depleted T cells, or T cells provided the cDNA or gDNA that made up the material.

Libraries were prepared by immunoSEQ multiplex PCR; TCRdb keeps only in-frame clonotypes and omits some of them. The data hold roughly 140,000 clones, with about four fifths observed a single time. V lost 3 bases to trimming and J lost 2 bases, with 14 bases between them. The CDR3 runs to 15 residues. The V gene's germline CDR1 is SGHRS and CDR2 YFSETQ. The V call is TRBV5-1, the J call TRBJ2-5; the D gene is possibly TRBD1 (5 bases). Sequencing was done on a sample of peripheral blood. The source is a human donor in a cohort sampled during active COVID-19. Here the CDR3 reads CASSWTTTEQETQYF. In DNA, the CDR3 is TGCGCCAGCAGCTGGACGACGACAGAACAAGAGACCCAGTACTTC.